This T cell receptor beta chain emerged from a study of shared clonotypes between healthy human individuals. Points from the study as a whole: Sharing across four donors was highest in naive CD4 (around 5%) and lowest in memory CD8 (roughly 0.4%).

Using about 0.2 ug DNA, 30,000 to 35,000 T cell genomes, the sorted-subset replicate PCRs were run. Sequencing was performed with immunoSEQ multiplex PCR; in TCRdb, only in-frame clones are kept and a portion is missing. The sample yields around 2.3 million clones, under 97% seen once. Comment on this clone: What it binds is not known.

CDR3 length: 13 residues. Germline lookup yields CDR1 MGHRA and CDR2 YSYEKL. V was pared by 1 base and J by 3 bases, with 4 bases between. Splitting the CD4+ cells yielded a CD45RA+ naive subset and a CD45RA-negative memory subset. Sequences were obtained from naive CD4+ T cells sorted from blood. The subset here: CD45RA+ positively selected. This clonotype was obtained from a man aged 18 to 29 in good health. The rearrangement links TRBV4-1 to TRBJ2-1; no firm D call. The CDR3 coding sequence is TGCGCCAGCAGCCAAGTCTACTACAATGAGCAGTTCTTC. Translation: CASSQVYYNEQFF.